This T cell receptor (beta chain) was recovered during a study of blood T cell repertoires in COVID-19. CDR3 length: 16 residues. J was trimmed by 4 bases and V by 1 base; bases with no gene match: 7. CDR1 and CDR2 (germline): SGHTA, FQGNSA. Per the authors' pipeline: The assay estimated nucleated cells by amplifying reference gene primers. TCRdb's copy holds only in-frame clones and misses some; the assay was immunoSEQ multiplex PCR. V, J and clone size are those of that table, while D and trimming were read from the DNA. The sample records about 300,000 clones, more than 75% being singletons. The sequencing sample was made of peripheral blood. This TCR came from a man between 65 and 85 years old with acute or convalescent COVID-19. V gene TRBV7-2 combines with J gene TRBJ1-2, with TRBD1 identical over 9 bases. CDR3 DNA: TGTGCCAGCAGCTTAGGAGGGACAGGGTCTTCCTATGGCTACACCTTC. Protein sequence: CASSLGGTGSSYGYTF.